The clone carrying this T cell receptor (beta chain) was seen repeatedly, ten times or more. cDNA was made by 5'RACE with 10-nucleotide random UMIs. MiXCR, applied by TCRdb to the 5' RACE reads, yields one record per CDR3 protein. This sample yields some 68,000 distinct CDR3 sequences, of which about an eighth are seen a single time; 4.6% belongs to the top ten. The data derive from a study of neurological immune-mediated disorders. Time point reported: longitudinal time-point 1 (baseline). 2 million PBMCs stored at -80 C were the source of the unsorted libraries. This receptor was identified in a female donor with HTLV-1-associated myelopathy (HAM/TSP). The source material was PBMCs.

The CDR3 loop is CASRTGTSGNTGELFF. Written as DNA, the CDR3 is TGTGCCAGCAGAACCGGGACTAGCGGTAACACCGGGGAGCTGTTTTTT. J is TRBJ2-2 and V is TRBV6-5; TRBD2 matches at 11 bases. The length of the CDR3 is 16 residues. Germline trimming cut 6 bases from V and 2 bases from J; bases unmatched to any gene: 5. Germline V CDR1 and CDR2: MNHEY, SVGAGI.